Here is one T cell receptor (beta chain) with its context. The CDR3 has 15 amino acids. With 6 bases removed from V and 4 bases from J, the gap between germline ends came to 18 bases. The germline CDR1 and CDR2 sequences are LGHDT and YNNKEL (reference sequence). TCRdb processed the 5' RACE reads anew with MiXCR; each CDR3 protein has one entry. Of a few hundred thousand distinct CDR3 sequences listed, less than 25% were seen once; the top ten hold 3.5%. The entry originates in a study of CD8 T cells in ankylosing spondylitis. The sequenced material came from blood, either unsorted or a sorted T cell fraction (not recorded which). The genes are TRBV3-1 and TRBJ1-1, with a tentative D call TRBD1 (5 bases). This clonotype was obtained from a female donor with ankylosing spondylitis or in good health (not recorded which). DNA of the CDR3: TGTGCCAGCAGTCCCCCAAGCCCCGGGGGCACTGAAGCTTTCTTT. Protein sequence: CASSPPSPGGTEAFF. Full variable domain (outside the CDR3, taken from reference TRBV3-1 and TRBJ1-1): DTAVSQTPKYLVTQMGNDKSIKCEQNLGHDTMYWYKQDSKKFLKIMFSYNNKELIINETVPNRFSPKSPDKAHLNLHINSLELGDSAVYFCASSPPSPGGTEAFFGQGTRLTVV.